Listed below are T cell receptor beta chains from one sample, sequenced in a study of blood T cell repertoires in COVID-19. Measured with immunoSEQ multiplex PCR; TCRdb has only the in-frame clones, and not every one. The data hold tens of thousands of clones, with roughly 80% observed a single time. The sequencing sample was made of peripheral blood. These receptors all come from a human donor in a cohort sampled during active COVID-19. Each CDR3 is given with its conserved first and last residue. The D gene is left open where the match is weak. Size tells how often a clone was seen (once, few, many) or the class of an expanded clone, and some rows leave it out.

size | D | J | length | V | DNA | CDR3
once | NA | TRBJ2-2 | 12 | TRBV27 | TGTGCCAGCAGTACAGAACCCGGGGAGCTGTTTTTT | CASSTEPGELFF
NA | TRBD1 | TRBJ2-5 | 13 | TRBV7-8 | TGTGCCAGCAGCTTGAACAGGGGAGAGACCCAGTACTTC | CASSLNRGETQYF
NA | TRBD1 | TRBJ2-5 | 13 | TRBV5-1 | TGCGCCAGCAATTCAGGGGGCCAAGAGACCCAGTACTTC | CASNSGGQETQYF
NA | NA | TRBJ2-5 | 14 | TRBV29-1 | TGCAGCGTTCCCGGACACCCCTCGATCGAGACCCAGTACTTC | CSVPGHPSIETQYF
NA | TRBD2 | TRBJ2-7 | 15 | TRBV9 | TGTGCCAGCAGCGTAGACGGCGGGGGGACCTACGAGCAGTACTTC | CASSVDGGGTYEQYF
NA | NA | TRBJ1-5 | 15 | TRBV6-4 | TGTGCCCGGCTTTCCCTGGAACAGGACAATCAGCCCCAGCATTTT | CARLSLEQDNQPQHF
NA | NA | TRBJ2-1 | 15 | TRBV11-3 | TGTGCCAGCAGCTTAGCGGCCGGGGTTTCTAATGAGCAGTTCTTC | CASSLAAGVSNEQFF
NA | NA | TRBJ1-1 | 15 | TRBV27 | TGTGCCAGCACGTCACTTTCCGGGACATTTGGTAAAGCTTTCTTT | CASTSLSGTFGKAFF
NA | NA | TRBJ1-2 | 13 | TRBV7-9 | TGTGCCAGCAGCTTAGGGGGCTCGAACGGCTACACCTTC | CASSLGGSNGYTF
NA | TRBD1 | TRBJ1-6 | 17 | TRBV5-6 | TGTGCCAGCAGCTTGAGGGGGCTGAGCTCCTATAATTCACCCCTCCACTTT | CASSLRGLSSYNSPLHF
NA | NA | TRBJ1-1 | 13 | TRBV2 | TGTGCCAGCAGTGATGGGCCCACAGGACAAGCTTTCTTT | CASSDGPTGQAFF
NA | NA | TRBJ1-6 | 12 | TRBV7-9 | TGTGCCAGCAGCTTAGGCCCCCGGGCCCTCCACTTT | CASSLGPRALHF
NA | TRBD1 | TRBJ2-1 | 15 | TRBV19 | TGTGCCAGTAATCTGGGACAGGGTGTGTACAATGAGCAGTTCTTC | CASNLGQGVYNEQFF
NA | TRBD2 | TRBJ2-1 | 15 | TRBV9 | TGTGCCAGCAGCGTAGAGGCGGGGGGGCGTAATGAGCAGTTCTTC | CASSVEAGGRNEQFF
NA | TRBD1 | TRBJ2-7 | 12 | TRBV5-1 | TGCGCCAGCAGCCCGGACAGGGGCGAGCAGTACTTC | CASSPDRGEQYF
NA | TRBD1 | TRBJ2-1 | 16 | TRBV6-2/TRBV6-3 | TGTGCCAGCAGTTACTCGCCGGGACAGGGTACGGATGAGCAGTTCTTC | CASSYSPGQGTDEQFF
once | TRBD1 | TRBJ1-5 | 17 | TRBV5-5 | TGTGCCAGCAGCTTGGCTCCACCAGGGACAGTCAATCAGCCCCAGCATTTT | CASSLAPPGTVNQPQHF
NA | TRBD1 | TRBJ2-3 | 15 | TRBV9 | TGTGCCAGCAGCGTAGATGGACAGGGCGCAGATACGCAGTATTTT | CASSVDGQGADTQYF
NA | TRBD1 | TRBJ2-7 | 12 | TRBV5-1 | TGCGCCAGCAGCACGACAGGGGGCGAGCAGTACTTC | CASSTTGGEQYF
NA | NA | TRBJ2-7 | 15 | TRBV6-5 | TGTGCCAGCAGTTACGATGGAGGGGCCTACGAGTGGCAGTACTTC | CASSYDGGAYEWQYF
once | TRBD1 | TRBJ2-5 | 16 | TRBV7-9 | TGTGCCAGCAGCTTAGTTGGACAGGGCTACCAAGAGACCCAGTACTTC | CASSLVGQGYQETQYF
NA | TRBD2 | TRBJ2-2 | 16 | TRBV4-1 | TGCGCCAGCAGCCAAGGCCTAGCGGGGTGGACCGGGGAGCTGTTTTTT | CASSQGLAGWTGELFF
NA | TRBD2 | TRBJ2-3 | 16 | TRBV2 | TGTGCCAGCAGTCCCATTAGCGGGGAAAGGGCAGATACGCAGTATTTT | CASSPISGERADTQYF